This is a list of T cell receptor beta chains from one sample in a study of cytomegalovirus exposure and HLA in healthy donors. TCRdb's copy holds only in-frame clones and misses some; the assay was immunoSEQ multiplex PCR. The repertoire holds around 150,000 clones, about 75% seen once, with 1.1% to 1.5% in the top ten. Sequences were obtained from PBMCs. The receptors originated from a middle-aged woman in good health and CMV-seronegative. Each CDR3 is given with its conserved first and last residue. Each record gives: D gene, V gene, clone size, J gene, CDR3 DNA, CDR3 protein. D genes are given only for firm matches. Expanded clones are given a class, and other clones once, few, many or no size at all.

NA	TRBV27	few	TRBJ1-5	TGTGCCAGCAGCCTCCCGGGACACAGAACCACCTATCAGCCCCAGCATTTT	CASSLPGHRTTYQPQHF
TRBD1	TRBV7-2	NA	TRBJ1-1	TGTGCCAGCAGCTCCCAGGGGGCGTGGAACACTGAAGCTTTCTTT	CASSSQGAWNTEAFF
TRBD2	TRBV2	NA	TRBJ2-3	TGTGCCAGCAGTCCAGTGACTAGCGGGGGACGCACAGATACGCAGTATTTT	CASSPVTSGGRTDTQYF
NA	TRBV5-6	NA	TRBJ2-7	TGTGCCAGCAGCAACCGGGACACTTCCTACGAGCAGTACTTC	CASSNRDTSYEQYF
TRBD2	TRBV7-3	NA	TRBJ2-2	TGTGCCAGCAGCTTAGCGGGGGGGAAAAACACCGGGGAGCTGTTTTTT	CASSLAGGKNTGELFF
TRBD1	TRBV14	NA	TRBJ1-1	TGTGCCAGCAGCCAAGATTACAGGGGTTACGGACTAAACACTGAAGCTTTCTTT	CASSQDYRGYGLNTEAFF
TRBD1	TRBV2	NA	TRBJ2-2	TGTGCCAGCAGTGAGTTAAGAGGGGGCTTTGACACCGGGGAGCTGTTTTTT	CASSELRGGFDTGELFF
TRBD1	TRBV19	NA	TRBJ1-4	TGTGCCAGTAGCTTAGGACAGGCGGCGGGGGAAAAACTGTTTTTT	CASSLGQAAGEKLFF
NA	TRBV2	NA	TRBJ1-1	TGTGCCAGCAGTGAAGCGCGAGGGGGTCGCGTCACTGAAGCTTTCTTT	CASSEARGGRVTEAFF
NA	TRBV4-1	once	TRBJ1-2	TGCGCCAGCAGCCAAGATTTTTGGGGGGAAGATGTCTATGGCTACACCTTC	CASSQDFWGEDVYGYTF
TRBD1	TRBV2	NA	TRBJ1-1	TGTGCCAGCACAGACAGGGGGCGCATCACTGAAGCTTTCTTT	CASTDRGRITEAFF
NA	TRBV19	NA	TRBJ1-1	TGTGCCAGTAGTATTCCGGGGGATACTGAAGCTTTCTTT	CASSIPGDTEAFF
NA	TRBV6-5	NA	TRBJ1-2	TGTGCCAGCAGTCCCCCGGGGACTCCTGGTTATGGCTACACCTTC	CASSPPGTPGYGYTF
TRBD2	TRBV2	NA	TRBJ2-1	TGTGCCAGCAGCCATTTTAGCGGGGGGGCCCATGAGCAGTTCTTC	CASSHFSGGAHEQFF
TRBD1	TRBV11-2	NA	TRBJ2-7	TGTGCCAGCAGCCCGCGCCTCCGGACAGGACTTACACACGAGCAGTACTTC	CASSPRLRTGLTHEQYF